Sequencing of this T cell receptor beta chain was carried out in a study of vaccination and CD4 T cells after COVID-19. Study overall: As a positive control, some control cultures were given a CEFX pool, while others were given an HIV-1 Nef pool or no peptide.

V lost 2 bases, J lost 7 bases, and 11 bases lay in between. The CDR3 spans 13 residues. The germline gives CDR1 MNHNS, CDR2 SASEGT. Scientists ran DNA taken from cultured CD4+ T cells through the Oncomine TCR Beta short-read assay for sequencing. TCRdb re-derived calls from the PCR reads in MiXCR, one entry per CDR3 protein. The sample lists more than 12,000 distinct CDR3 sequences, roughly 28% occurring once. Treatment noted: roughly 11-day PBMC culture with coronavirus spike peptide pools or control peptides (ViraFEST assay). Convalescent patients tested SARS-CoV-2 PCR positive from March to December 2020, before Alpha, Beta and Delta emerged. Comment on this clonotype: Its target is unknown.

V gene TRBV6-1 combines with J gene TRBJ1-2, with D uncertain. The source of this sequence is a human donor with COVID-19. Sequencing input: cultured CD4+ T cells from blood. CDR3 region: CASSESATGGYTF. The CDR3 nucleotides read TGTGCCAGCAGTGAATCGGCTACTGGTGGCTACACCTTC.